This T cell receptor (beta chain) originates from a study of cytomegalovirus exposure and HLA in healthy donors. About the research overall: In a previous analysis, nearly 120 million unique TCR beta sequences were found from 150 million to 200 million T cells. Study results and caveats: Compared with the roughly 700-donor mean, an Asian-associated ancestry cluster reportedly had fewer N-insertions, according to a later analysis. Available immune exposure information covered CMV serostatus only.

In the PCR, 60 Vbeta and 13 Jbeta primers were used. The assay was immunoSEQ multiplex PCR, and TCRdb's table has in-frame clones only and misses some. The sample includes roughly 150,000 clones, 80% to 85% of them seen just once. From germline, CDR1 is SEHNR and CDR2 FQNEAQ (reference sequence). V lost 4 bases, J lost 6 bases, and 3 bases stayed unmatched. The CDR3 sequence is 15 residues long. Comments on this clone: What it binds is unknown.

The sample was PBMCs. The chain couples TRBV7-9 to TRBJ1-4, with 12 bases that match TRBD1. This TCR came from a male donor in good health and CMV-seronegative. The CDR3 nucleotides read TGTGCCAGCAGCTCAGGGGACAGGGGGCATGAAAAACTGTTTTTT. Protein: CASSSGDRGHEKLFF.